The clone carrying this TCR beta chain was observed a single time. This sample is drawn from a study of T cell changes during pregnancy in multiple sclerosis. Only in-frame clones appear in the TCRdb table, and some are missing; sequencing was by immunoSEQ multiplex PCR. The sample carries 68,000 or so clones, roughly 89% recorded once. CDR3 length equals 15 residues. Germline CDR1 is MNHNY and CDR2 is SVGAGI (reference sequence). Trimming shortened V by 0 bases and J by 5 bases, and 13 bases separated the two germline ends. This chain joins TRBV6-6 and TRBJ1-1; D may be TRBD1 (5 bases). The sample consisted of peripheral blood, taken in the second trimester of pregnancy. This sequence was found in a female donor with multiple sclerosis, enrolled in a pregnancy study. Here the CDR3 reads CASSYSYRYGTEAFF. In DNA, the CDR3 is TGTGCCAGCAGTTACTCCTACAGGTACGGGACTGAAGCTTTCTTT.